These 2 T cell receptor beta chains were sequenced from one sample in a study of STAT5B mutations in CD4+ large granular lymphocyte leukemia. Sequencing used immunoSEQ multiplex PCR; TCRdb keeps in-frame clones, though not all of them. This repertoire shows approximately 39,000 clones, 65% to 90% found once; its top ten account for 1% to 1.5%. Input material: CD4+ T cells from blood buffy coats. These receptors came from a human donor in good health.

The chain has TRBV13 and TRBJ2-3; 11 nucleotides align to TRBD2. Germline-derived CDR1 and CDR2 are PRHDT and FYEKMQ (reference sequence). The CDR3 is made up of 18 amino acids. Unmatched junction bases numbered 13, after V lost 6 bases and J lost 2 bases. CDR3 region: CASRKRLAGQKDTDTQYF. The CDR3 nucleotides are TGTGCCAGCAGAAAAAGACTAGCGGGACAAAAGGACACAGATACGCAGTATTTT.

The chain has TRBV7-2 and TRBJ1-2; D possibly corresponds to TRBD1 (6 bases). Germline-derived CDR1 and CDR2 are SGHTA and FQGNSA. This CDR3 comprises 14 residues. V dropped 1 base and J dropped 5 bases, with 11 bases sitting between them. The CDR3 here is CASSLGGGRYGYTF. CDR3 coding DNA: TGTGCCAGCAGCTTAGGGGGGGGCCGTTATGGCTACACCTTC.